The source of this T cell receptor (beta chain) is a study of blood T cell repertoires in COVID-19. Background on the study: The United States, Italy and Spain were the sources of the acute and convalescent COVID-19 samples.

This clone was seen just once. The sample has other DNA sequences that encode this CDR3 too. Authors' methods: How many nucleated cells were present was estimated from reference gene primer amplification. Data came from immunoSEQ multiplex PCR; TCRdb stores just in-frame clones and leaves some out. D and trimming were read from the DNA, whereas the V and J calls and clone size are those reported in that table. Seen here are fewer than 500,000 clones, roughly 90% observed once, and the top ten hold approximately 0.96%. CDR1 LNHDA and CDR2 SQIVND come from the germline V gene (reference sequence). The V gene lost 1 base and the J gene lost 1 base, with 10 bases spanning the gap. The CDR3 is 15 amino acids.

The gene calls are TRBV19 and TRBJ1-1; TRBD1 might be the D (5 bases). The specimen was PBMCs or T cells enriched from blood (not recorded which). This receptor was identified in a woman aged 30 to 39 with acute COVID-19. The CDR3 nucleotides are TGTGCCAGTAGTATAGTCGGGGGTGGGAACACTGAAGCTTTCTTT. It encodes CASSIVGGGNTEAFF.